This TCR beta chain is drawn from a study of CD4 T cells in relation to SARS-CoV-2 and coronaviruses. Per germline, CDR1 SGDLS and CDR2 YYNGEE. The length of the CDR3 is 16 residues. With 2 bases removed from V and 7 bases from J, the gap between germline ends came to 21 bases. This clone was counted once. Measured with immunoSEQ multiplex PCR; TCRdb has only the in-frame clones, and not every one. Among about 64,000 clones listed, roughly 93% were seen once. Unexposed donor CD4+ T cells date from about 2011-2018, before the COVID-19 pandemic. Sample: naive CD4+ T cells from PBMCs. The subset here: naive CD4+ T cells isolated by negative enrichment. The sequence was collected from a human donor in good health. V gene TRBV9 combines with J gene TRBJ1-1; D is perhaps TRBD1 (6 bases). DNA for the CDR3: TGTGCCAGCAGCGTGGGGGCAGGGCCGGGTTCTGTTGAAGCTTTCTTT. Amino acids: CASSVGAGPGSVEAFF. The full variable domain, completed using reference TRBV9 and TRBJ1-1, is DSGVTQTPKHLITATGQRVTLRCSPRSGDLSVYWYQQSLDQGLQFLIQYYNGEERAKGNILERFSAQQFPDLHSELNLSSLELGDSALYFCASSVGAGPGSVEAFFGQGTRLTVV.